The 5 T cell receptor beta chains given below trace back to one sample, sequenced in a study of shared T cell receptors in the human thymus listed by TCRdb under 2021. Library preparation was by the immunoSEQ multiplex PCR assay. The table comes from immuneACCESS by way of TCRdb, which keeps in-frame sequences with V and J called. Part of the clones is missing from these tables; in studies checked, under half for an unresolved V gene and the rest for unknown reasons. In this sample the table shows just under 550,000 clones, 70% to 80% of which occur a single time. 0.013% of the sample goes to the ten largest clones. These data also featured in a second study, about human thymus T cells.

The sample was thymocytes. The receptors here all came from a boy under two years old with a congenital heart defect. Donor details come from another sample of the same person, matched by shared clones.

This clone turned up a few times. The V and J genes are TRBV5-1 and TRBJ2-5; 12 positions agree with TRBD1. The CDR3 has 16 amino acids. The ends lost 1 base at V and 5 bases at J; junction bases unmatched: 6. Germline V lookup: CDR1 SGHRS, CDR2 YFSETQ. The CDR3 nucleotides are TGCGCCAGCAGCTTGAAGGGACAGGGGGCAAGGGAGACCCAGTACTTC. Translated: CASSLKGQGARETQYF. The variable domain in full, with the rest retrieved from reference TRBV5-1 and TRBJ2-5, is KAGVTQTPRYLIKTRGQQVTLSCSPISGHRSVSWYQQTPGQGLQFLFEYFSETQRNKGNFPGRFSGRQFSNSRSEMNVSTLELGDSALYLCASSLKGQGARETQYFGPGTRLLVL.

The chain uses TRBV2 and TRBJ2-7, with TRBD2 matching 15 bases. Germline V gene sequence: CDR1 SNHLY, CDR2 FYNNEI. This CDR3 contains 18 residues. With 3 bases clipped from V and 3 bases from J, the junction kept 9 bases outside the gene matches. The CDR3 region is CASSEGTGGLAGGYEQYF. As DNA, the CDR3 is TGTGCCAGCAGTGAGGGGACAGGGGGACTAGCGGGAGGCTACGAGCAGTACTTC.

This sequence joins TRBV5-8 and TRBJ1-5; no firm D call. Germline lookup yields CDR1 SGHTS and CDR2 YDEGEE. The V gene lost 0 bases and the J gene lost 10 bases, with 8 bases spanning the gap. The CDR3 sequence is 12 residues long. The CDR3 here is CASSLGQSPQHF. CDR3 coding DNA: TGTGCCAGCAGCTTGGGGCAGTCCCCCCAGCATTTT.

The chain combines TRBV19 with TRBJ1-1, with a tentative D call TRBD1 (6 bases). CDR1 and CDR2 from the germline V gene are LNHDA and SQIVND (reference sequence). This CDR3 is built from 14 residues. Trimming left V 6 bases short and J 1 base short, with 12 bases between. In nucleotides, the CDR3 is TGTGCCAGTAGAACTGAACAGGGGAACACTGAAGCTTTCTTT. Its protein product is CASRTEQGNTEAFF.

The rearrangement links TRBV4-3 to TRBJ2-5; 10 positions agree with TRBD2. J gave up 2 bases and V 2 bases, and 11 bases lay outside the gene matches. Germline-derived CDR1 and CDR2 are LGHNA and YSLEER. The CDR3 length is 18 residues. CDR3 DNA sequence: TGCGCCAGCAGCCAAAGTCGCGGGACTAGCGATAAACAAGAGACCCAGTACTTC. Protein sequence: CASSQSRGTSDKQETQYF.